One and the same sample provided the 13 T cell receptor beta chains below, sequenced in a study of T cell responses to AZD1222 COVID-19 vaccine. TCRdb's copy holds only in-frame clones and misses some; the assay was immunoSEQ multiplex PCR. The data show 130,000 to 150,000 clones, more than 85% seen once. Material: peripheral blood, obtained after recovery from COVID-19. The receptor source for this set is an adult who had recovered from COVID-19.

The chain uses TRBV19 and TRBJ2-1; 8 bases are shared with TRBD1. V gave up 7 bases and J gave up 5 bases; unmatched junction bases: 7. Germline V lookup: CDR1 LNHDA, CDR2 SQIVND (reference sequence). The CDR3 extends over 14 amino acids. The CDR3 spells CASTMGDRHNEQFF. The CDR3, as DNA: TGTGCCAGTACTATGGGGGACAGGCACAATGAGCAGTTCTTC.

The rearrangement joins TRBV11-3 to TRBJ1-5; D may be TRBD1 (6 bases). This CDR3 is 18 amino acids long. Germline V gene lookup returns CDR1 SGHNT and CDR2 YENEEA. V dropped 0 bases and J dropped 0 bases, with 15 bases sitting between them. The CDR3 reads CASSLEGVRGISNQPQHF. The CDR3 DNA reads TGTGCCAGCAGCTTAGAGGGGGTTAGGGGGATTAGCAATCAGCCCCAGCATTTT.

CDR3 loop: CASSHAGTSGRAQETQYF. For the CDR3, the DNA is TGTGCCAGCAGCCATGCCGGGACTAGCGGGAGGGCCCAAGAGACCCAGTACTTC. This sequence joins TRBV5-8 and TRBJ2-5; the match to TRBD2 covers 16 bases. The CDR3 length is 18 residues. Germline V gene lookup returns CDR1 SGHTS and CDR2 YDEGEE. V lost 4 bases and J lost 1; bases outside the gene matches: 7.

V is TRBV5-1 and J is TRBJ1-1; the D is unclear. CDR1 is SGHRS, CDR2 YFSETQ, per germline. Trimming shortened V by 3 bases and J by 0 bases, and 6 bases separated the two germline ends. The CDR3 contains 13 residues. CDR3 DNA sequence: TGCGCCAGCAGCTCCCACTTGAACACTGAAGCTTTCTTT. Translated: CASSSHLNTEAFF.

The V and J genes are TRBV27 and TRBJ1-1; maybe TRBD1 (6 bases). With 6 bases removed from V and 5 bases from J, the gap between germline ends came to 13 bases. The CDR3 totals 13 residues. Per germline, CDR1 MNHEY and CDR2 SMNVEV (reference sequence). The CDR3: CASRGQGKTEAFF. The DNA of the CDR3 is TGTGCCAGCAGGGGTCAGGGGAAAACTGAAGCTTTCTTT.

The genes are TRBV6-6 and TRBJ1-2; TRBD1 might be the D (6 bases). The CDR3 contains 15 residues. Germline CDR1 reads MNHNY; CDR2 reads SVGAGI (reference sequence). V lost 6 bases, J lost 5 bases, and 19 bases lay in between. The CDR3 is CASRDRKAVRYGYTF. CDR3 coding DNA: TGTGCCAGCAGAGACAGGAAGGCTGTACGGTATGGCTACACCTTC.

The chain carries TRBV15 and TRBJ2-7, with TRBD1 matching 7 bases. V lost 1 base to trimming and J lost 4 bases; unmatched junction nucleotides: 4. CDR3 length: 14 residues. Germline-derived CDR1 and CDR2 are LNHNV and YYDKDF (reference sequence). The CDR3 protein is CATSRAKQGYEQYF. In DNA form, the CDR3 reads TGTGCCACCAGCAGAGCAAAACAGGGGTACGAGCAGTACTTC. The full variable domain, rest sourced from reference TRBV15 and TRBJ2-7, is DAMVIQNPRYQVTQFGKPVTLSCSQTLNHNVMYWYQQKSSQAPKLLFHYYDKDFNNEADTPDNFQSRRPNTSFCFLDIRSPGLGDTAMYLCATSRAKQGYEQYFGPGTRLTVT.

This clone was observed a handful of times. V is TRBV2 and J is TRBJ1-6; perhaps TRBD1 as D (6 bases). The CDR3 totals 15 residues. V was cut by 7 bases and J by 5 bases, with 15 bases left in between. Germline V gene data show CDR1 as SNHLY and CDR2 as FYNNEI. The chain's CDR3 is CASTATGEDNSPLHF. Written as DNA, the CDR3 is TGTGCCAGCACCGCGACAGGTGAGGATAATTCACCCCTCCACTTT.

This clone was seen a few times. The rearrangement joins TRBV19 to TRBJ1-5; no firm D call. Trimming shortened V by 5 bases and J by 2 bases, and 16 bases separated the two germline ends. This CDR3 comprises 16 residues. Germline V gives CDR1 LNHDA, CDR2 SQIVND (reference sequence). In nucleotides, the CDR3 is TGTGCCAGTAGTCCATTGACGGGTCTTGGCAATCAGCCCCAGCATTTT. Protein product: CASSPLTGLGNQPQHF.

The CDR3 nucleotides read TGCAGTGCTAGAGGGCCCGTCGAGCAGTACTTC. Protein product: CSARGPVEQYF. The gene calls are TRBV20-1 and TRBJ2-7; D is unclear. Germline V gene data show CDR1 as DFQATT and CDR2 as SNEGSKA (reference sequence). The CDR3 runs to 11 residues. Deletions cut 1 base from V and 6 bases from J, with 7 bases between.

The chain employs TRBV18 and TRBJ1-1; 7 positions agree with TRBD1. The CDR3 extends over 15 amino acids. CDR1 and CDR2 from the germline V gene are KGHSH and LQKENI. Trimming at V came to 2 bases and at J to 5 bases, leaving 8 bases not matched to a gene. CDR3 amino acids: CASSPATGRDTEAFF. The CDR3 DNA follows: TGTGCCAGCTCACCAGCGACAGGGAGGGATACTGAAGCTTTCTTT. The full variable domain, its missing parts supplied by reference TRBV18 and TRBJ1-1, is NAGVMQNPRHLVRRRGQEARLRCSPMKGHSHVYWYRQLPEEGLKFMVYLQKENIIDESGMPKERFSAEFPKEGPSILRIQQVVRGDSAAYFCASSPATGRDTEAFFGQGTRLTVV.

CDR3 protein: CASSLPPGSGKETQYF. The CDR3 DNA reads as TGTGCCAGCAGCTTACCCCCAGGGTCCGGGAAGGAGACCCAGTACTTC. The V call is TRBV7-2, the J call TRBJ2-5; tentatively, D is TRBD1 or TRBD2 (5 bases each). CDR3 length: 16 amino acids. Trimming removed 2 bases at V and 5 bases at J, with 18 bases between. Germline assignment: CDR1 SGHTA and CDR2 FQGNSA.

The CDR3 coding sequence is TGTGCCAGCAGTTCTACCGGGACAGCGTTAGAAGCTTTCTTT. Residues: CASSSTGTALEAFF. V and J are TRBV28 and TRBJ1-1; 7 positions agree with TRBD1. Germline CDR1 reads MDHEN; CDR2 reads SYDVKM. The length of the CDR3 is 14 residues. V was pared by 4 bases and J by 8 bases, with 10 bases of the junction left unmatched.